This TCR beta chain was found in a study of cytomegalovirus exposure and HLA in healthy donors. Background on the study: Unique TCRs numbering roughly 80 million, obtained from HLA-typed donors, made up an early data release. Study-level findings and limits: It was reportedly the case that the classifier diagnosed cytomegalovirus status with high specificity and sensitivity. An apparent linkage of common viral pathogens to several of the most significant clusters emerged in a later analysis.

To note about this clone: Antigen specificity is unknown.

The primer mix had 60 Vbeta and 13 Jbeta primers. Using immunoSEQ multiplex PCR, the repertoire was profiled, and TCRdb retains in-frame clones only, with some absent. The sample has 70,000 or so clones; approximately 78% are singletons. Sample: PBMCs. This receptor was taken from a man between 18 and 29 years old in good health and CMV-seropositive.

This chain's CDR3 is CASSSSGGLSSYNEQFF. CDR3 bases: TGTGCCAGCAGCTCTAGCGGGGGGCTGAGCTCCTACAATGAGCAGTTCTTC. This chain joins TRBV5-4 and TRBJ2-1; TRBD2 agrees at 11 bases. The V and J ends lost 3 bases and 0 bases, in that order; junction bases with no gene match: 5. The germline V gene has CDR1 SGHNT and CDR2 YYREEE (reference sequence). The CDR3 covers 17 residues.